A selection of T cell receptor beta chains follows, all from one sample in a study of T cell changes during pregnancy in multiple sclerosis. Repertoires were generated with immunoSEQ multiplex PCR, while TCRdb's copy carries only in-frame clones and drops some. The sample comprises tens of thousands of clones, 88% of which are singletons, and around 1% rests with the top ten. Specimen: CD4+ T cells from peripheral blood mononuclear cells, collected in the second trimester of pregnancy. These receptors all stem from a female donor with multiple sclerosis, enrolled in a pregnancy study. CDR3s include the opening cysteine and the closing phenylalanine or tryptophan. The D gene is left open where the match is weak. A row's size may be missing; if present it is once, few, many or a size class.

size,J,V,D,DNA,CDR3
-,TRBJ2-2,TRBV5-1,-,TGCGCCAGCAGCTTGCGAGTTGCGAACACCGGGGAGCTGTTTTTT,CASSLRVANTGELFF
-,TRBJ2-1,TRBV2,-,TGTGCCAGCAGTGAAGAAGGACAGCCCTACAATGAGCAGTTCTTC,CASSEEGQPYNEQFF
-,TRBJ2-7,TRBV6-5,-,TGTGCCAGCAGGGCAGGGAACGAGCAGTACTTC,CASRAGNEQYF
-,TRBJ2-3,TRBV2,-,TGTGCCAGCAGTCTTTCCAGGGGTGCAGATACGCAGTATTTT,CASSLSRGADTQYF
many,TRBJ2-3,TRBV5-1,TRBD2,TGCGCCAGCAGCTCGGGACTAGCGGGCGCCCAGGGCACGCAGTATTTT,CASSSGLAGAQGTQYF
-,TRBJ2-7,TRBV28,-,TGTGCCAGCAGTAACCAAGGGGGGGGCTACGAGCAGTACTTC,CASSNQGGGYEQYF
-,TRBJ2-5,TRBV5-4,TRBD1,TGTGCCAGCAGCTTGGCCGGACAGGGGGAGGTGACCCAGTACTTC,CASSLAGQGEVTQYF
-,TRBJ1-1,TRBV27,TRBD1,TGTGCCAGCAGTTTATACAGGGGGGGGTACACTGAAGCTTTCTTT,CASSLYRGGYTEAFF
once,TRBJ1-2,TRBV2,-,TGTGCCAGCAGTCCCTCCCAGGGGACGAACTATGGCTACACCTTC,CASSPSQGTNYGYTF
-,TRBJ2-4,TRBV11-2,-,TGTGCCAGCAGCGGAGGTAATCCCGGGAGCCCTAACATTCAGTACTTC,CASSGGNPGSPNIQYF
few,TRBJ1-5,TRBV28,-,TGTGCCACCGCCCGGGGGCAGCCCCAGCATTTT,CATARGQPQHF
-,TRBJ2-4,TRBV28,-,TGTGCCAGCAGTTCCGGGGCCAAAAACATTCAGTACTTC,CASSSGAKNIQYF
few,TRBJ2-2,TRBV9,TRBD1,TGTGCCAGCAGCGTAGTCCCGGGACAGGGGGCTGCCGGGGAGCTGTTTTTT,CASSVVPGQGAAGELFF
-,TRBJ1-3,TRBV7-6,TRBD1,TGTGCCAGCAGCATAGCCGGGACAGCTATCGGAAACACCATATATTTT,CASSIAGTAIGNTIYF
-,TRBJ1-2,TRBV18,-,TGTGCCAGCTCACCCTGGACAGAACATCTTAATGGCTACACCTTC,CASSPWTEHLNGYTF
few,TRBJ2-1,TRBV5-1,TRBD2,TGCGCCAGCAGCCACCGGACTAGCGGGAGTTCGGACGGGCACGCGAAGTTCTTC,CASSHRTSGSSDGHAKFF
once,TRBJ2-2,TRBV6-6,-,TGTGCCAGCAGTTACCGACAGAACACCGGGGAGCTGTTTTTT,CASSYRQNTGELFF
few,TRBJ1-1,TRBV29-1,TRBD1,TGCAGCGTTGCCTCACAGGGGGCGTTTCGGGTCACTGAAGCTTTCTTT,CSVASQGAFRVTEAFF
-,TRBJ2-7,TRBV14,-,TGTGCCAGCAGCCTAATGCGGACTCCCCACTCCTACGAGCAGTACTTC,CASSLMRTPHSYEQYF
-,TRBJ1-1,TRBV7-2,TRBD1,TGTGCCAGCAGCTTAGAGCCGTTCGGGACAGCCGCAATGAACACTGAAGCTTTCTTT,CASSLEPFGTAAMNTEAFF
-,TRBJ2-1,TRBV19,TRBD1,TGTGCCAGTAACTCTGGGACAGGGTCCTACAATGAGCAGTTCTTC,CASNSGTGSYNEQFF
-,TRBJ2-1,TRBV5-4,TRBD2,TGTGCCAGCAGCGGGCCCGGGAGGAGCTCCTACAATGAGCAGTTCTTC,CASSGPGRSSYNEQFF
-,TRBJ2-1,TRBV28,-,TGTGCCAGCAGTTTCTTATCTAGGAGCTACAATGAGCAGTTCTTC,CASSFLSRSYNEQFF
-,TRBJ2-1,TRBV11-3,-,TGTGCCAGCAGCTTAGGCTTGGCAGGAAAATACAATGAGCAGTTCTTC,CASSLGLAGKYNEQFF
-,TRBJ2-7,TRBV7-2,-,TGTGCCAGCAGCTTGGGAGGGGGGCCCTACGAGCAGTACTTC,CASSLGGGPYEQYF
once,TRBJ2-1,TRBV6-6,TRBD2,TGTGCCAGCGGACCCGGGACTAGCAGCCAAAATGAGCAGTTCTTC,CASGPGTSSQNEQFF
-,TRBJ2-2,TRBV23-1,-,TGCGCCAGCAGTCAGGGCTTGAACACCGGGGAGCTGTTTTTT,CASSQGLNTGELFF
-,TRBJ1-1,TRBV5-1,TRBD1,TGCGCCAGCAGCTTAAAAGGACAGGTTGAAGCTTTCTTT,CASSLKGQVEAFF
-,TRBJ2-5,TRBV28,-,TGTGCCAGCCTTCCCCCTTATAGCCGGAGGGCCCAAGAGACCCAGTACTTC,CASLPPYSRRAQETQYF
-,TRBJ2-3,TRBV6-5,TRBD2,TGTGCCAGCAGGGCAGCGGGGACCACAGATACGCAGTATTTT,CASRAAGTTDTQYF
-,TRBJ2-1,TRBV28,TRBD2,TGTGCCAGCGAGGTTAGCGGGGCCTACAATGAGCAGTTCTTC,CASEVSGAYNEQFF
-,TRBJ1-2,TRBV5-4,TRBD1,TGTGCCAGCAGCCCGCCGGGACAGACCTATGGCTACACCTTC,CASSPPGQTYGYTF
-,TRBJ2-5,TRBV7-9,-,TGTGCCAGCAGCTCGACCTTTCCGGGATTTAAAGAGACCCAGTACTTC,CASSSTFPGFKETQYF
many,TRBJ2-3,TRBV7-9,TRBD2,TGTGCCAGCAGCCCGCGGACTAGCGGGAGGTGGGCAGATACGCAGTATTTT,CASSPRTSGRWADTQYF
-,TRBJ2-7,TRBV30,TRBD2,TGTGCCTGGATCCCACGGGGGGGAGGCTCCTACGAGCAGTACTTC,CAWIPRGGGSYEQYF
-,TRBJ2-7,TRBV19,-,TGTGCCAGTATGGAGTACGAGCAGTACTTC,CASMEYEQYF
-,TRBJ2-2,TRBV6-1,TRBD1,TGTGCCAGCAGTGCCGGGACAGGGACCGCCGGGGAGCTGTTTTTT,CASSAGTGTAGELFF
-,TRBJ2-2,TRBV5-6,-,TGTGCCAGCAGCCCGTTACCCGAGAGTCGCACCGGGGAGCTGTTTTTT,CASSPLPESRTGELFF
-,TRBJ2-3,TRBV19,-,TGTGCCAGTAGTTCCGGGGGAGGTGGGACAGATACGCAGTATTTT,CASSSGGGGTDTQYF
-,TRBJ2-3,TRBV7-9,-,TGTGCCAGCAGCTTAGATGGGTCTAGCGATTGGGATACGCAGTATTTT,CASSLDGSSDWDTQYF
-,TRBJ1-2,TRBV30,-,TGTGCCTTGCAATCGCGAGCTAACTATGGCTACACCTTC,CALQSRANYGYTF
-,TRBJ2-3,TRBV7-2,TRBD2,TGTGCCAGCATGGCGGGAGTGACAGATACGCAGTATTTT,CASMAGVTDTQYF
-,TRBJ2-2,TRBV7-7,TRBD2,TGTGCTATCTCTGAACTAGCGGGCGGGGAGCTGTTTTTT,CAISELAGGELFF
-,TRBJ1-6,TRBV4-3,TRBD1,TGCGCCAGCAGCCATGGAATTTCGGACAGGGCCTATTCACCCCTCCACTTT,CASSHGISDRAYSPLHF
-,TRBJ1-1,TRBV11-2,TRBD1,TGTGCCAGCAGCTCAGACAGGGGGCATAGAACTTTCTTT,CASSSDRGHRTFF
medium-sized,TRBJ1-1,TRBV28,-,TGTGCCAGCACCTCTGAGGGCGGAGGTCAAGAAGCTTTCTTT,CASTSEGGGQEAFF
-,TRBJ2-1,TRBV19,TRBD2,TGTGCCAGTAGTCTTTTTACGGGAGGCCTCTACAATGAGCAGTTCTTC,CASSLFTGGLYNEQFF
-,TRBJ2-3,TRBV19,TRBD2,TGTGCCAGTAGTATTAGCGGGGGAACAGATACGCAGTATTTT,CASSISGGTDTQYF
-,TRBJ2-1,TRBV12-5,-,TGTGCTAGTGGTTTATCCCGGGGTGAGCAGTTCTTC,CASGLSRGEQFF
-,TRBJ2-1,TRBV5-4,-,TGTGCCAGCAGCTTGGATCGGAGCAATGAGCAGTTCTTC,CASSLDRSNEQFF
-,TRBJ2-7,TRBV7-9,-,TGTGCCAGCAGCTTAGGGGGGCCTGCCTACGAGCAGTACTTC,CASSLGGPAYEQYF
-,TRBJ1-4,TRBV2,TRBD1,TGTGCCAGCAGTCCGGGACAGGAGCTTAAACTGTTTTTT,CASSPGQELKLFF
-,TRBJ2-3,TRBV9,TRBD2,TGTGCCAGCAGTGACCCCATAGCGGGAGTGTCAGATACGCAGTATTTT,CASSDPIAGVSDTQYF
-,TRBJ2-5,TRBV15,-,TGTGCCACCAGCAGAGATGAGCCTAGCCGGGAGACCCAGTACTTC,CATSRDEPSRETQYF
-,TRBJ2-3,TRBV6-5,-,TGTGCCAGCAGTTACTCGAGGGCCCTCAGAGATACGCAGTATTTT,CASSYSRALRDTQYF
-,TRBJ2-7,TRBV6-5,-,TGTGCCAGCAGATTACAGGGAAAAGGGACCTACGAGCAGTACTTC,CASRLQGKGTYEQYF
-,TRBJ2-1,TRBV10-2,-,TGCGCCAGCAGTGATTATGGCGGGCGCTCCTACAATGAGCAGTTCTTC,CASSDYGGRSYNEQFF
-,TRBJ1-5,TRBV29-1,-,TGCAGCGTTCAACAGGGCCCCAATCAGCCCCAGCATTTT,CSVQQGPNQPQHF
-,TRBJ2-5,TRBV18,TRBD1,TGTGCCAGCTCACCAGGGGGACAGGGAGGAGAGACCCAGTACTTC,CASSPGGQGGETQYF
-,TRBJ2-7,TRBV5-1,TRBD2,TGCGCCAGCAGCTTGGCCGGGAGGGCTGGACCCTACGAGCAGTACTTC,CASSLAGRAGPYEQYF